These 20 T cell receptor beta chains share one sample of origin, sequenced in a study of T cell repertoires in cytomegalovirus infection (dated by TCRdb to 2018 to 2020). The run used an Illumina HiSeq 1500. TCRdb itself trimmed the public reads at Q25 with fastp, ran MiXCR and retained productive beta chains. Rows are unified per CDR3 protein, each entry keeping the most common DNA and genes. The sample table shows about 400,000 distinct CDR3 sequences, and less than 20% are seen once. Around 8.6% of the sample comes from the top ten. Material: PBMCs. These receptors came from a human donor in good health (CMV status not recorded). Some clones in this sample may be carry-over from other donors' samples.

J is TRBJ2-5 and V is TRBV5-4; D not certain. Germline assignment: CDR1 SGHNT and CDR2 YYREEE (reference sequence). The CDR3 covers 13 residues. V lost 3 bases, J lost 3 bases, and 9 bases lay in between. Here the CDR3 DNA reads TGTGCCAGCAGCTCTTGGGGAAAAGAGACCCAGTACTTC. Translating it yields CASSSWGKETQYF.

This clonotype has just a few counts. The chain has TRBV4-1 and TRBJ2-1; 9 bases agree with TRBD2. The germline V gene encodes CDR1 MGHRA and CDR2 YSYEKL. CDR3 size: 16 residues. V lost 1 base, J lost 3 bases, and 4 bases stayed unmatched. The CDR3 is CASSQGSGRYYNEQFF. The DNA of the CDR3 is TGCGCCAGCAGCCAAGGGAGCGGGAGGTACTACAATGAGCAGTTCTTC.

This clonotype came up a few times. The CDR3 spells CATRGGGTNTGELFF. CDR3 DNA: TGTGCCACCAGAGGGGGGGGTACGAACACCGGGGAGCTGTTTTTT. The gene calls are TRBV10-3 and TRBJ2-2, with D possibly being TRBD2 (7 bases). Germline assignment: CDR1 ENHRY and CDR2 SYGVKD. The CDR3 runs to 15 residues. V was cut by 10 bases and J by 0 bases, with 15 bases left in between.

CDR3 sequence (DNA): TGTGCCAGCATCCGGGGGGAGGGGGACAATGAGCAGTTCTTC. It specifies CASIRGEGDNEQFF. V and J are TRBV2 and TRBJ2-1, with TRBD2 as a possible D gene (7 bases). Trimming took off 7 bases at V and 5 bases at J, with 15 bases between the two ends. The CDR3 is 14 amino acids. The germline gives CDR1 SNHLY, CDR2 FYNNEI.

The CDR3 sequence is CARTPGTGIYNEQFF. The CDR3 region has the DNA TGTGCCAGAACCCCCGGGACAGGGATATACAATGAGCAGTTCTTC. The chain carries TRBV2 and TRBJ2-1; TRBD1 matches 9 bases. The CDR3 totals 15 residues. The germline V gene encodes CDR1 SNHLY and CDR2 FYNNEI. With 9 bases clipped from V and 4 bases from J, the junction kept 10 bases outside the gene matches.

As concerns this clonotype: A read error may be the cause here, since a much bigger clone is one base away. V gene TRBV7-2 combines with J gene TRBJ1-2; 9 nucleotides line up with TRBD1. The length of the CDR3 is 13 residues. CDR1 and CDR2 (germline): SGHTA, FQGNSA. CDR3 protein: CASNPDRGYGYNF. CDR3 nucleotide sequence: TGTGCCAGCAACCCGGACAGGGGCTATGGCTACAACTTC.

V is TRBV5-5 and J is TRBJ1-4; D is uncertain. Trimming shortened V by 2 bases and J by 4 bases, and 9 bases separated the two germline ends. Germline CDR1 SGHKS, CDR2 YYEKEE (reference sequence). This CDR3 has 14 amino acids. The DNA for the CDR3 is TGTGCCAGCAGCTTTAACAGACTTAATGAAAAACTGTTTTTT. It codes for CASSFNRLNEKLFF.

The CDR3 bases are TGTGCCAGCAGTCCTCCTGGGGCGAGCTCCTACGAGCAGTACTTC. This translates into CASSPPGASSYEQYF. V is TRBV6-5 and J is TRBJ2-7; D may be TRBD1 (5 bases). Germline V CDR1 and CDR2: MNHEY, SVGAGI. The V end was cut by 5 bases, the J end by 0 bases, with 14 bases between. The CDR3 runs to 15 residues.

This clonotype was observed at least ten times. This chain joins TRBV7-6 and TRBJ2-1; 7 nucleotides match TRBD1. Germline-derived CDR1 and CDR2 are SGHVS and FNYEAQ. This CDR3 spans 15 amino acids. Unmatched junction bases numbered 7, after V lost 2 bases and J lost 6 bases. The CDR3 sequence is CASSLRQGGSNEQFF. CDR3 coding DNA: TGTGCCAGCAGCTTAAGACAGGGTGGCAGCAATGAGCAGTTCTTC.

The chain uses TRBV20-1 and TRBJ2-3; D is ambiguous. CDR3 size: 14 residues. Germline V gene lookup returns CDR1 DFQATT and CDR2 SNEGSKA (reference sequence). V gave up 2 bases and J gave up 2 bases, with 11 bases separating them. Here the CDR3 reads CSARLPAVTDTQYF. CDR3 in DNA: TGCAGTGCTAGATTACCGGCTGTCACAGATACGCAGTATTTT.

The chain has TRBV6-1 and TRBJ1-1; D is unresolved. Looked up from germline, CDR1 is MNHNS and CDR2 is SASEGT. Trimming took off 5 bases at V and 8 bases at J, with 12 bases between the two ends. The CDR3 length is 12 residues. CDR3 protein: CASSRRETEAFF. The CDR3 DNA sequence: TGTGCCAGCAGTCGACGGGAGACGGAAGCTTTCTTT.

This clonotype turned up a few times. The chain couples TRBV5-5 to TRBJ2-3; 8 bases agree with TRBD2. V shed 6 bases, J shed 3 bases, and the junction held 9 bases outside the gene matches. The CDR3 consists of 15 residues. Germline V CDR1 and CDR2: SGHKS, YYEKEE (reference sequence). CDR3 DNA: TGTGCCAGCAACCTTCGCGGGAGGACGACAGATACGCAGTATTTT. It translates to CASNLRGRTTDTQYF.

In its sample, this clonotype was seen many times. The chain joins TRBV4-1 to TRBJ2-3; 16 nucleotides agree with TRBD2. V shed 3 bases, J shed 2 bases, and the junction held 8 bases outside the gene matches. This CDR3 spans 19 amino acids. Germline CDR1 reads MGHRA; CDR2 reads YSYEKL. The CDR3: CASSHPRGLAGGPTDTQYF. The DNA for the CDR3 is TGCGCCAGCAGCCATCCCCGGGGACTAGCGGGAGGGCCCACAGATACGCAGTATTTT.

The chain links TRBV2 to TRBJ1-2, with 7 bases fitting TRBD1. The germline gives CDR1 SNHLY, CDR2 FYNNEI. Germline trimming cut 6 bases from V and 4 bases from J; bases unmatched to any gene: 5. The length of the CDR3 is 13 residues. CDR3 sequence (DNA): TGTGCCAGCAGGGGGACAGATATCTATGGCTACACCTTC. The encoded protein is CASRGTDIYGYTF.

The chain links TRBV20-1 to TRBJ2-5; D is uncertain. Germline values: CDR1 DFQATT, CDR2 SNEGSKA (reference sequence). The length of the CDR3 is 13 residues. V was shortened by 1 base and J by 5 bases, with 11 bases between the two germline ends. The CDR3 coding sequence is TGCAGTGCTAGAGTGTCTATGGGGGAGACCCAGTACTTC. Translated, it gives CSARVSMGETQYF.

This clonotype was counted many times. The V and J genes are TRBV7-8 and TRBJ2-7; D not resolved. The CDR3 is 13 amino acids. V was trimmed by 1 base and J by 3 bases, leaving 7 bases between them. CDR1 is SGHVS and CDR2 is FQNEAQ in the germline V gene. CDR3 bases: TGTGCCAGCAGCTTAGTGGTTGGCTACGAGCAGTACTTC. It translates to CASSLVVGYEQYF.

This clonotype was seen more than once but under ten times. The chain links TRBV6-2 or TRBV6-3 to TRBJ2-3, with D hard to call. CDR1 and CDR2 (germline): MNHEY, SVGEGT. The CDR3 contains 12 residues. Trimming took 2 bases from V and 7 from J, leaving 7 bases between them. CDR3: CASSYAPNTQYF. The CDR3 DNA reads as TGTGCCAGCAGTTACGCACCTAATACGCAGTATTTT.

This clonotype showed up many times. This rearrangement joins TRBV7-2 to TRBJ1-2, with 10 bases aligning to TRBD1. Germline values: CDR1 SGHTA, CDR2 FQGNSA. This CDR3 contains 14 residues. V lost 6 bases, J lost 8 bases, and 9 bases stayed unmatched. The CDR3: CASREGTGEVGYTF. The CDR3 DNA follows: TGTGCCAGCAGAGAGGGGACAGGGGAAGTGGGCTACACCTTC.

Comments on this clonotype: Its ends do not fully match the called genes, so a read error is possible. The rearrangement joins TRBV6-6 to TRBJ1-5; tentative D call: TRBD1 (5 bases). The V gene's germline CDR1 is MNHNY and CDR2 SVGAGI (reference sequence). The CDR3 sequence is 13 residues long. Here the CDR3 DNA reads TGTGCCAGCAGTTACTTGTCAGGGCAGCCCCAGCCTTTT. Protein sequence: CASSYLSGQPQPF.

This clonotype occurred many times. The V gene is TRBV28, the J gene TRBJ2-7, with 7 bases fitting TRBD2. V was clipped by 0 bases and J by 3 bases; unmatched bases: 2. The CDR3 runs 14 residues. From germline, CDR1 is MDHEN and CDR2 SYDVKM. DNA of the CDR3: TGTGCCAGCAGTTTATGGGGAGGGAACTACGAGCAGTACTTC. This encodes CASSLWGGNYEQYF.